This T cell receptor beta chain emerged from a study of T cell responses to AZD1222 COVID-19 vaccine. General study results and limits: Repertoire sampling occurred only after the peak T cell response. Spike as a whole was targeted by vaccine-associated CD4 TCRs, dominant at 160-218 and 743-854.

The CDR3 is 18 amino acids. CDR1 is SGDLS and CDR2 is YYNGEE in the germline V gene. V lost 0 bases and J lost 1, with 16 bases in between. As regards this clone: As yet, its antigen is unknown.

Only in-frame clones appear in the TCRdb table, and some are missing; sequencing was by immunoSEQ multiplex PCR. Here the sample spans tens of thousands of clones, around 80% being singletons. The receptor's source is an adult who received the AZD1222 COVID-19 vaccine. Sequencing used peripheral blood, obtained 28 days after the second AZD1222 dose. The chain couples TRBV9 to TRBJ2-2; possibly TRBD1 or TRBD2 for D (5 bases each). This CDR3 is CASSVDVSGRLNTGELFF. Written as DNA, the CDR3 is TGTGCCAGCAGCGTAGATGTCTCGGGACGACTGAACACCGGGGAGCTGTTTTTT. The full variable domain, completed using reference TRBV9 and TRBJ2-2, is DSGVTQTPKHLITATGQRVTLRCSPRSGDLSVYWYQQSLDQGLQFLIQYYNGEERAKGNILERFSAQQFPDLHSELNLSSLELGDSALYFCASSVDVSGRLNTGELFFGEGSRLTVL.